This entry lists 12 T cell receptor beta chains sequenced from one sample in a study of blood T cell repertoires in COVID-19. Sequenced by immunoSEQ multiplex PCR; TCRdb stores in-frame clones only, minus some. The sample records fewer than 50,000 clones, roughly 80% being singletons. The sequenced sample was peripheral blood. The receptors were sampled from a human donor in a cohort sampled during active COVID-19.

Only one count was recorded for this clone. The J gene is TRBJ1-1, the V gene TRBV30; TRBD1 aligns across 7 bases. The germline V gene has CDR1 GTSNPN and CDR2 SVGIG (reference sequence). The CDR3 is 14 amino acids. V was clipped by 2 bases and J by 7 bases; unmatched bases: 10. The DNA of the CDR3 is TGTGCCTGGAGTTTCAAGGGGGCTGCGGGTGAAGCTTTCTTT. This sequence encodes CAWSFKGAAGEAFF.

The chain employs TRBV29-1 and TRBJ2-5, with TRBD1 identical over 10 bases. The germline V gene has CDR1 SQVTM and CDR2 ANQGSEA. The CDR3 runs 17 residues. V shed 6 bases and J 4 bases; nucleotides not matched to a gene: 17. The CDR3: CSVAPSPGTGVGETQYF. In DNA form, the CDR3 reads TGCAGCGTCGCTCCCTCCCCCGGGACAGGGGTTGGAGAGACCCAGTACTTC.

A few counts support this clone. The J gene is TRBJ1-3, the V gene TRBV30, with D perhaps TRBD1 (5 bases). The V gene lost 6 bases and the J gene lost 0 bases, with 18 bases spanning the gap. Germline CDR1 GTSNPN, CDR2 SVGIG (reference sequence). The CDR3 is 16 residues long. The CDR3 loop reads CACRQRRVSSGNTIYF. CDR3 DNA sequence: TGTGCCTGTAGACAGAGACGGGTCAGCTCTGGAAACACCATATATTTT.

The V call is TRBV3-1 (or the pseudogene TRBV3-2), the J call TRBJ2-2; tentative D call: TRBD2 (5 bases). CDR1 and CDR2 from the germline V gene are LGHDT and YNNKEL (reference sequence). V gave up 1 base and J gave up 8 bases, with 14 bases separating them. CDR3 length: 15 residues. The DNA of the CDR3 is TGTGCCAGCAGCCAAGTATCGAGGGAAGAAGGGGAGCTGTTTTTT. Translation: CASSQVSREEGELFF.

The chain couples TRBV29-1 to TRBJ2-7; 9 positions agree with TRBD2. The CDR3 runs 14 residues. Germline V gene lookup returns CDR1 SQVTM and CDR2 ANQGSEA. V shed 6 bases and J 7 bases; nucleotides not matched to a gene: 13. The CDR3 bases are TGCAGCGTGAGGGTGACTAGCGGTATGGTAGAGCAGTACTTC. It codes for CSVRVTSGMVEQYF.

The chain has TRBV6-2 or TRBV6-3 and TRBJ2-7; a weak D match, TRBD1 (6 bases). CDR1 is MNHEY and CDR2 is SVGEGT in the germline V gene. This CDR3 contains 13 residues. Trimming pared 6 bases from V and 4 bases from J, leaving 13 bases between. Here the CDR3 DNA reads TGTGCCAGCAGCCCCTTAAGGGGGTACGAGCAGTACTTC. Translating gives CASSPLRGYEQYF.

The chain combines TRBV24-1 with TRBJ1-1; perhaps TRBD1 as D (5 bases). In germline, CDR1 is KGHDR, CDR2 SFDVKD. The CDR3 spans 14 residues. V lost 5 bases to trimming and J lost 1 base, with 10 bases between them. In DNA form, the CDR3 reads TGTGCCACCAGTGCGACAGACAGGAACACTGAAGCTTTCTTT. Protein product: CATSATDRNTEAFF.

This clone came up once. The chain couples TRBV3-1 (or the pseudogene TRBV3-2) to TRBJ2-3; D is unclear. V lost 3 bases and J lost 6, with 7 bases in between. Per the germline V gene, CDR1 is LGHDT and CDR2 is YNNKEL (reference sequence). This CDR3 region has 12 residues. Here the CDR3 reads CASSQAPDTQYF. CDR3 bases: TGTGCCAGCAGCCAGGCTCCGGATACGCAGTATTTT.

The V and J genes are TRBV11-3 and TRBJ2-2; D gene uncertain. Trimming shortened V by 5 bases and J by 6 bases, and 13 bases separated the two germline ends. Germline assignment: CDR1 SGHNT and CDR2 YENEEA. CDR3 size: 14 residues. The CDR3: CASSALVAAGELFF. Here the CDR3 DNA reads TGTGCCAGCAGCGCCCTCGTGGCGGCCGGGGAGCTGTTTTTT. Supplemented by reference TRBV11-3 and TRBJ2-2, the full variable domain reads EAGVVQSPRYKIIEKKQPVAFWCNPISGHNTLYWYLQNLGQGPELLIRYENEEAVDDSQLPKDRFSAERLKGVDSTLKIQPAELGDSAVYLCASSALVAAGELFFGEGSRLTVL.

The V gene is TRBV28, the J gene TRBJ2-1; 8 bases match TRBD2. The junction had 3 bases not matched to a gene; V was cut back by 2 bases and J by 6 bases. Germline V gives CDR1 MDHEN, CDR2 SYDVKM. This CDR3 has 14 amino acids. The CDR3: CASSLAGGINEQFF. For the CDR3, the DNA is TGTGCCAGCAGTTTAGCGGGAGGTATCAATGAGCAGTTCTTC.

This sequence joins TRBV7-8 and TRBJ2-1, with TRBD2 identical over 13 bases. Trimming at V came to 3 bases and at J to 2 bases, leaving 4 bases not matched to a gene. CDR1 and CDR2 from the germline V gene are SGHVS and FQNEAQ. The CDR3 is 17 amino acids. CDR3 amino acids: CASSFYGTSGAYNEQFF. Here the CDR3 DNA reads TGTGCCAGCAGCTTCTACGGGACTAGCGGGGCCTACAATGAGCAGTTCTTC.

This chain links TRBV28 with TRBJ1-2; D may be TRBD1 (6 bases). The CDR3 is made up of 14 amino acids. Trimming left V 6 bases short and J 3 bases short, with 14 bases between. In germline, CDR1 is MDHEN, CDR2 SYDVKM. The DNA of the CDR3 is TGTGCCAGCAGCCTAGCGGCAGGGGACTATGGCTACACCTTC. Translation gives CASSLAAGDYGYTF.